This T cell receptor (beta chain) was retrieved from a study of vaccination and CD4 T cells after COVID-19. On the study more broadly: Overlapping spike pools from SARS-CoV-2 and HCoV-NL63, HCoV-OC43 and HCoV-229E served as culture stimuli. Study outcomes and limitations: Convalescent participants were relatively few, and none had early post-infection timepoints studied.

The study sequenced cultured CD4+ T cell DNA using the Oncomine TCR Beta short-read assay. The template was genomic DNA from cultured CD4+ T cells. TCRdb reprocessed the PCR reads with MiXCR, giving one entry per CDR3 protein. This table has around 10,000 distinct CDR3 sequences, 40% appearing once. Concerning this clonotype itself: No antigen is known for it.

CDR3 length: 17 residues. The germline V gene encodes CDR1 MNHNS and CDR2 SASEGT. Trimming took 6 bases from V and 4 from J; bases not matched to a gene: 10. Treatment noted: approximately 11-day PBMC culture with coronavirus spike peptide pools or control peptides (ViraFEST assay). These CD4+ T cells came from an unexposed donor, sampled before the COVID-19 pandemic (2011-2018). The chain uses TRBV6-1 and TRBJ1-6, with 9 bases lining up with TRBD1. Sequencing used CD4+ T cells from blood, cultured in vitro. This clonotype was sampled from a human donor in good health. CDR3 sequence (DNA): TGTGCCAGCAGGGGTGGTACAGGGGGCTCGTATAATTCACCCCTCCACTTT. Translation: CASRGGTGGSYNSPLHF.